This T cell receptor (beta chain) was found in a study of cytomegalovirus exposure and HLA in healthy donors. Study details: For the approximately 430 genotyped donors, more than 65% fell within the Caucasian-associated ancestry cluster. Study findings and constraints: Reportedly, TCR beta sequences accurately predicted HLA-A and HLA-B alleles in most subjects. There were 160 or so TCR beta chains listed as cytomegalovirus-associated. As a later analysis revealed, the rate of TCR association differed by HLA locus, with DRB1 most and HLA-C fewest.

On this clone: Its antigen is not identified.

The PCR contained 60 Vbeta and 13 Jbeta primers. Data came from immunoSEQ multiplex PCR; TCRdb stores just in-frame clones and leaves some out. The table lists hundreds of thousands of clones, around 76% of them singletons. The CDR3 is 14 amino acids. Germline V lookup: CDR1 SQVTM, CDR2 ANQGSEA. The V end lost 5 bases, the J end lost 2 bases, and 13 bases lay between the germline ends. Sequencing was done on a sample of PBMCs. V is TRBV29-1 and J is TRBJ2-1, with D possibly TRBD1 on 5 matching bases. The TCR sequence derives from a man aged 40-49 years in good health and CMV-seropositive. CDR3 sequence: CSVLGHLAYNEQFF. DNA of the CDR3: TGCAGCGTTCTCGGACACTTGGCCTACAATGAGCAGTTCTTC.